This T cell receptor beta chain originates from a study of blood T cell repertoires in COVID-19. Study-level background: Samples representing acute and convalescent COVID-19 were sourced from the United States, Italy and Spain. T cells, B-cell-depleted T cells, or PBMCs supplied cDNA or gDNA.

This CDR3 contains 13 residues. With 4 bases removed from V and 7 bases from J, the gap between germline ends came to 13 bases. Germline V gives CDR1 ENHRY, CDR2 SYGVKD. In the original processing: Cell counts per sample came from amplifying reference gene primers. The method was immunoSEQ multiplex PCR; TCRdb's version includes in-frame clones alone and lacks a portion of them. D and trimming come from the DNA, and the V and J calls and clone size come from that table. Among 130,000 to 150,000 clones listed, 60% to 85% were seen once. The V and J genes are TRBV10-3 and TRBJ2-5, with D unclear. The source of this sequence is a woman between 55 and 75 years old with acute or convalescent COVID-19. Specimen: peripheral blood. The CDR3 loop is CAISGSSIRTQYF. The CDR3 region has the DNA TGTGCCATCAGTGGTAGCTCCATTCGGACCCAGTACTTC.